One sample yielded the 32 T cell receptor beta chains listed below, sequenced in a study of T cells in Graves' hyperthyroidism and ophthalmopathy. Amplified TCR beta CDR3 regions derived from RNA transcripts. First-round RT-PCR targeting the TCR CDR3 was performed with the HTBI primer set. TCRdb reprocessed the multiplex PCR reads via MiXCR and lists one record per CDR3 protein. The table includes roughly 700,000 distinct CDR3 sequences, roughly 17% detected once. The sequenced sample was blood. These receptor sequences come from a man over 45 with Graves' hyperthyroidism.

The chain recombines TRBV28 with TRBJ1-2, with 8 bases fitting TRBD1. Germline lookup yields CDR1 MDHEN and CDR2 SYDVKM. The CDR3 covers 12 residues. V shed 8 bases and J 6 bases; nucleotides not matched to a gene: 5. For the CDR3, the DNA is TGTGCCAGCCTGACAGGGGTTGATGGCTACACCTTC. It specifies CASLTGVDGYTF.

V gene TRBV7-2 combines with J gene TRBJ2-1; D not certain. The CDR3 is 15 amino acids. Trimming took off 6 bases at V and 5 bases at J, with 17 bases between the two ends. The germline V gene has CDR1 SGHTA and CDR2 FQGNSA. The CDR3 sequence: CASRPLGIPDNEQFF. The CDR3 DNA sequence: TGTGCCAGCAGACCGTTGGGCATACCCGACAATGAGCAGTTCTTC.

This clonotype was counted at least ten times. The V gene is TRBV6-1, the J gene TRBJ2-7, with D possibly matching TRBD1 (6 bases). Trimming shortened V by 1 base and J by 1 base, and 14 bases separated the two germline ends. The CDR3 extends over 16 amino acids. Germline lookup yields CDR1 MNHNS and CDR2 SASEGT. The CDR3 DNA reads TGTGCCAGCAGTGAAGGACGACAGGTTCCTTCCTACGAGCAGTACTTC. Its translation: CASSEGRQVPSYEQYF.

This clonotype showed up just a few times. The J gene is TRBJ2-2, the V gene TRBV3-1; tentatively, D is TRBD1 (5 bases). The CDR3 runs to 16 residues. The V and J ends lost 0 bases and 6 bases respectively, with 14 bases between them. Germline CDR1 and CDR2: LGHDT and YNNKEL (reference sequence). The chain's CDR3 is CASSQDLRQSSGELFF. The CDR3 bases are TGTGCCAGCAGCCAAGATCTGAGACAGTCCTCCGGGGAGCTGTTTTTT.

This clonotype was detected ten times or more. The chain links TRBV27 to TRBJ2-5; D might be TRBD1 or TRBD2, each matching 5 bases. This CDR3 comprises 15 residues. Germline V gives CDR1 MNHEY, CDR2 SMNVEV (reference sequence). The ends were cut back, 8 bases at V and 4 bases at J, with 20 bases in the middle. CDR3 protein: CASLTRQGGGETQYF. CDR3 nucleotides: TGTGCCAGCCTGACGAGGCAGGGCGGAGGAGAGACCCAGTACTTC.

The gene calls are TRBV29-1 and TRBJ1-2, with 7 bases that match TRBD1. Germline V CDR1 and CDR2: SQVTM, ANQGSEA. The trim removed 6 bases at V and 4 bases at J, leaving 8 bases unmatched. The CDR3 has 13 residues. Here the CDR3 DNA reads TGCAGCGTGATGGGACAGTTATTCTATGGCTACACCTTC. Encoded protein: CSVMGQLFYGYTF.

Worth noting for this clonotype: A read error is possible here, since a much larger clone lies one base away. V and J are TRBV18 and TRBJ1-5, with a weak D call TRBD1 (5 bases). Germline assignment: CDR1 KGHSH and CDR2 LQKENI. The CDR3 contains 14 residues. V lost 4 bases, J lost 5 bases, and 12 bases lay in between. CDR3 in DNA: TGTGCCAGCTCACGCCGGGACGGAGATCAGCCCCAGCATTTT. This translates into CASSRRDGDQPQHF.

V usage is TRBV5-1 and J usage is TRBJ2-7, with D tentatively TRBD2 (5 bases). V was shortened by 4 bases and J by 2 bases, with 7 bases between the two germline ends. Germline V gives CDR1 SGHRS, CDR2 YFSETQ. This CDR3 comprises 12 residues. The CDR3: CASSTGTYEQYF. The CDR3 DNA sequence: TGCGCCAGCAGCACGGGAACCTACGAGCAGTACTTC.

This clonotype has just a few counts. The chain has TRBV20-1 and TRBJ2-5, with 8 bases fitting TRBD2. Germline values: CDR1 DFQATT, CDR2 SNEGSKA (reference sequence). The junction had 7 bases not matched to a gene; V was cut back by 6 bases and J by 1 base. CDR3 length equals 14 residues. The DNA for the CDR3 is TGCAGTGCCCCGGGTAGCGGGATCCAAGAGACCCAGTACTTC. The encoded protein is CSAPGSGIQETQYF.

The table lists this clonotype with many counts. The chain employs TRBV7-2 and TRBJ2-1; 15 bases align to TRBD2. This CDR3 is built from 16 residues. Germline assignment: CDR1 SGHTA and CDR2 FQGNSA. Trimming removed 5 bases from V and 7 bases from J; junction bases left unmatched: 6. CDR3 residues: CASSRTSGRAFNEQFF. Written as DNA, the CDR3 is TGTGCCAGCAGCCGGACTAGCGGGAGGGCCTTTAATGAGCAGTTCTTC. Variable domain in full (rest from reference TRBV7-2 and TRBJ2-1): GAGVSQSPSNKVTEKGKDVELRCDPISGHTALYWYRQSLGQGLEFLIYFQGNSAPDKSGLPSDRFSAERTGGSVSTLTIQRTQQEDSAVYLCASSRTSGRAFNEQFFGPGTRLTVL.

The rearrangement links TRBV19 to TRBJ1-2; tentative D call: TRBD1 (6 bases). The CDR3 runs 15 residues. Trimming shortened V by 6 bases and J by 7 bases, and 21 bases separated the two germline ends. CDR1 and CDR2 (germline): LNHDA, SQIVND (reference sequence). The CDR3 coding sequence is TGTGCCAGTAGAATGTCCTCCCAGGGGTTGTTTGGCTACACCTTC. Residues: CASRMSSQGLFGYTF.

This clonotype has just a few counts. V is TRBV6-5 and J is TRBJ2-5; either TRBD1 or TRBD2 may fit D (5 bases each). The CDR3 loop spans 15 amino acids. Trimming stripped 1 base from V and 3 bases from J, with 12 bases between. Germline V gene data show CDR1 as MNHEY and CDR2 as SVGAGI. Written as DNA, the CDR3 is TGTGCCAGCAGTTACTTGAGCCAGGGAGAAGAGACCCAGTACTTC. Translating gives CASSYLSQGEETQYF.

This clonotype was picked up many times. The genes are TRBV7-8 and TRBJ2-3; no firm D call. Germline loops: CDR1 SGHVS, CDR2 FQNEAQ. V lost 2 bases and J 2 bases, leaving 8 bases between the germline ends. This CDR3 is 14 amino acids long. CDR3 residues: CASSLSLYTDTQYF. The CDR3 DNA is TGTGCCAGCAGCTTAAGCCTCTACACAGATACGCAGTATTTT. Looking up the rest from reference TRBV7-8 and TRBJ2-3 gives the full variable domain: GAGVSQSPRYKVAKRGQDVALRCDPISGHVSLFWYQQALGQGPEFLTYFQNEAQLDKSGLPSDRFFAERPEGSVSTLKIQRTQQEDSAVYLCASSLSLYTDTQYFGPGTRLTVL.

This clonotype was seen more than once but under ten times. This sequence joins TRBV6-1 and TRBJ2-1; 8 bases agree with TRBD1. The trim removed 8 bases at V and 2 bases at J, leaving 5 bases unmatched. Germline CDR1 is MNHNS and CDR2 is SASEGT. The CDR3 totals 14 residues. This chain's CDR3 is CASHPDRAYNEQFF. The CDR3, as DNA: TGTGCCAGCCACCCGGACAGGGCCTACAATGAGCAGTTCTTC.

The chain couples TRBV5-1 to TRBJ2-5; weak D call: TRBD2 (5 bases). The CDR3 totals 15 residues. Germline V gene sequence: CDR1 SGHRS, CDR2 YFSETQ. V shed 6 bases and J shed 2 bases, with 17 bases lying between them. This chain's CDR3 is CASTTGSGIQETQYF. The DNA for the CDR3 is TGCGCCAGCACGACGGGCTCCGGGATTCAAGAGACCCAGTACTTC.

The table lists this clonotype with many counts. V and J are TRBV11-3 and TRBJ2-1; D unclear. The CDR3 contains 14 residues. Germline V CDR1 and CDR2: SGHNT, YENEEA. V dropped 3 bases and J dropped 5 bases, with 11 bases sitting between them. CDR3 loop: CASSLTFSNNEQFF. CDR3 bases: TGTGCCAGCAGCTTGACGTTTTCCAACAATGAGCAGTTCTTC.

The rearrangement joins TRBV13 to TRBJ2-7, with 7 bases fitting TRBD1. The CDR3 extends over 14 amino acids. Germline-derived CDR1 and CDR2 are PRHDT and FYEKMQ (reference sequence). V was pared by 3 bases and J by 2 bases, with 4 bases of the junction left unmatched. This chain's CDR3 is CASSFLGQTYEQYF. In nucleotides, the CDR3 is TGTGCCAGCAGCTTTTTGGGACAGACCTACGAGCAGTACTTC.

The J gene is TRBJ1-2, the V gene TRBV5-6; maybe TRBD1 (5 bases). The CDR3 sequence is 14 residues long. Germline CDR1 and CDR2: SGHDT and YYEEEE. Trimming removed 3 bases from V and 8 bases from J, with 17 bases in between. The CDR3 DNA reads TGTGCCAGCAGCTCAAGGAGTCAGGGACCCGGCTACACCTTC. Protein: CASSSRSQGPGYTF.

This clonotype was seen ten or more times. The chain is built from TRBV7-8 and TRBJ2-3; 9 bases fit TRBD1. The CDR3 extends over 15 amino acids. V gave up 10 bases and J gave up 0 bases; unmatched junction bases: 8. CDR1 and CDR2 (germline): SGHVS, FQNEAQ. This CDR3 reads CATRRTGASTDTQYF. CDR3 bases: TGTGCCACCCGTAGGACAGGGGCTAGCACAGATACGCAGTATTTT.

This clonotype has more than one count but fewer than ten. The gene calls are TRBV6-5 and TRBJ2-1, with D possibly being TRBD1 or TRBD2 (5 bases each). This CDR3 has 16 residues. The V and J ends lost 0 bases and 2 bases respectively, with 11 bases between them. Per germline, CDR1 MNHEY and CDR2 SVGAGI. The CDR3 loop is CASSYSYRGPYNEQFF. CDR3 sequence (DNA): TGTGCCAGCAGTTACTCGTACCGGGGCCCCTACAATGAGCAGTTCTTC.

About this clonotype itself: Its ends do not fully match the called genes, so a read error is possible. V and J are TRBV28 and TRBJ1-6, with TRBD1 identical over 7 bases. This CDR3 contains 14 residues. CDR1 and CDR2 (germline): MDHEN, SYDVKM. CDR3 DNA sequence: TGTGGCAGCAGATTAACAGGGGAGAATTCACCCCTCCACTTT. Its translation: CGSRLTGENSPLHF.

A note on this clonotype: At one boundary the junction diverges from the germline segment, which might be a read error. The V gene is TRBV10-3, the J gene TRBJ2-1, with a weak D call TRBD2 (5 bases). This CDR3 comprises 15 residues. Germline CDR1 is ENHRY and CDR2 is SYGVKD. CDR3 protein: CAISESIATNDEPFF. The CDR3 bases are TGTGCCATCAGTGAGTCGATAGCGACGAACGATGAGCCGTTCTTC.

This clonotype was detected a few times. CDR3 amino acids: CASSLPLAGGPPDTQYF. CDR3 DNA sequence: TGCGCCAGCAGCTTGCCCCTGGCGGGAGGGCCCCCAGATACGCAGTATTTT. The chain carries TRBV5-1 and TRBJ2-3; 9 bases line up with TRBD2. The CDR3 spans 17 residues. With 1 base clipped from V and 4 bases from J, the junction kept 10 bases outside the gene matches. CDR1 and CDR2 from the germline V gene are SGHRS and YFSETQ. The full variable domain, completed using reference TRBV5-1 and TRBJ2-3, is KAGVTQTPRYLIKTRGQQVTLSCSPISGHRSVSWYQQTPGQGLQFLFEYFSETQRNKGNFPGRFSGRQFSNSRSEMNVSTLELGDSALYLCASSLPLAGGPPDTQYFGPGTRLTVL.

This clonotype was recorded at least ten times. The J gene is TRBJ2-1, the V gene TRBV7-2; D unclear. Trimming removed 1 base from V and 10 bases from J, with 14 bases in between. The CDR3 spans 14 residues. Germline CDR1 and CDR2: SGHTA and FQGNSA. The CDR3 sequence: CASSLGSWEKEQFF. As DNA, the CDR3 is TGTGCCAGCAGCTTAGGTTCGTGGGAAAAGGAGCAGTTCTTC.

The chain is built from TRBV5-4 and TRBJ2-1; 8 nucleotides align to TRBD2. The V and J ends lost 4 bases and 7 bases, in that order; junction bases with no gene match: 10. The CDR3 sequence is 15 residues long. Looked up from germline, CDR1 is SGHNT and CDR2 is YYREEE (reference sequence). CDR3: CASSPLPGRENEQFF. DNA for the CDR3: TGTGCCAGCAGCCCCCTGCCCGGGAGGGAGAATGAGCAGTTCTTC.

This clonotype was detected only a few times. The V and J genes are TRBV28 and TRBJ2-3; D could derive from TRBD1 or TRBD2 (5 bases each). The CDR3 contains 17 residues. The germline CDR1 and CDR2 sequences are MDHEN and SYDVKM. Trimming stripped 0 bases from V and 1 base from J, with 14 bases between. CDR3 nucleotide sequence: TGTGCCAGCAGTTTATGGGGGGATCCTGGGGGCACAGATACGCAGTATTTT. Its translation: CASSLWGDPGGTDTQYF.

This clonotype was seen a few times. The chain's CDR3 is CASRAGSHSTGELFF. The CDR3 region has the DNA TGTGCCAGCAGGGCCGGGAGCCATTCCACCGGGGAGCTGTTTTTT. The V call is TRBV6-1, the J call TRBJ2-2; D is possibly TRBD2 (6 bases). Trimming cost V 6 bases and J 4 bases, with 15 bases left between them. This CDR3 is built from 15 residues. Germline values: CDR1 MNHNS, CDR2 SASEGT.

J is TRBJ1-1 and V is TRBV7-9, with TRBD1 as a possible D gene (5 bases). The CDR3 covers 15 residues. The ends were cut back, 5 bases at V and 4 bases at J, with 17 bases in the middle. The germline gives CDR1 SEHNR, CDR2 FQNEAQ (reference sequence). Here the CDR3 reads CASSKFDSFTTEAFF. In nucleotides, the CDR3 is TGTGCCAGCAGCAAATTCGACAGTTTCACCACTGAAGCTTTCTTT.

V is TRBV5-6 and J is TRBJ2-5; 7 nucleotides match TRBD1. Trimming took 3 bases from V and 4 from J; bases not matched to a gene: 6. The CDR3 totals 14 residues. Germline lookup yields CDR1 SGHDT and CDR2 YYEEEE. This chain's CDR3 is CASSYETGSETQYF. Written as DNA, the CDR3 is TGTGCCAGCAGCTATGAGACAGGGTCAGAGACCCAGTACTTC.

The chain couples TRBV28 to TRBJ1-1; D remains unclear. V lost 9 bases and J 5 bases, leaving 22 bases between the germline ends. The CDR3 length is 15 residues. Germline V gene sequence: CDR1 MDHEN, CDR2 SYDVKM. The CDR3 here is CARRPSGPLGTEAFF. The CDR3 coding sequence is TGTGCCAGAAGACCCTCCGGGCCCCTTGGGACTGAAGCTTTCTTT.

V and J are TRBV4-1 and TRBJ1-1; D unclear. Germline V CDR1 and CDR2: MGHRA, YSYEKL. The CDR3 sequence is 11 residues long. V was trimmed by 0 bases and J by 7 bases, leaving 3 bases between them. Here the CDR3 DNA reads TGCGCCAGCAGCCAAGATAGTGAAGCTTTCTTT. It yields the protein CASSQDSEAFF.

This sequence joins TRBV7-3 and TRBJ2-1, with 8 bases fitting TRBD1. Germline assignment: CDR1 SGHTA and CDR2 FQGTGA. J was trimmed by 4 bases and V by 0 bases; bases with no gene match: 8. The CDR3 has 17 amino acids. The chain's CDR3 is CASSLTPTGVGYNEQFF. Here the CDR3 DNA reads TGTGCCAGCAGCTTAACCCCGACAGGGGTGGGGTACAATGAGCAGTTCTTC.